The entry below describes one T cell receptor beta chain. What it binds is not known. Profiling relied on immunoSEQ multiplex PCR, and the TCRdb table lists in-frame clones only, not all of them. Here the sample spans about 130,000 clones, around 90% being singletons. The CDR3 has 15 amino acids. V lost 6 bases and J lost 4; bases outside the gene matches: 8. Germline V gene lookup returns CDR1 MNHNS and CDR2 SASEGT. The sample is drawn from a study of T cells in localized non-small cell lung cancer. Study conclusions and caveats: Elevated circulating T cell density in blood was associated with longer overall survival. Only one tumor region was sequenced, so heterogeneity remains possible. Median detection of top 100 tumor clones in adjacent lung was under 75 clones. Uninvolved neighboring lung showed the greatest T cell clonality, exceeding tumor.

The chain employs TRBV6-1 and TRBJ2-7, with TRBD2 matching over 11 bases. The sequences come from peripheral blood, collected before any cancer treatment. The clonotype was recovered from a female donor aged 60 or older with stage I lung adenocarcinoma. CDR3 DNA sequence: TGTGCCAGCAGGAGCGGGACTAGCGGACTGTACGAGCAGTACTTC. Its translation: CASRSGTSGLYEQYF.